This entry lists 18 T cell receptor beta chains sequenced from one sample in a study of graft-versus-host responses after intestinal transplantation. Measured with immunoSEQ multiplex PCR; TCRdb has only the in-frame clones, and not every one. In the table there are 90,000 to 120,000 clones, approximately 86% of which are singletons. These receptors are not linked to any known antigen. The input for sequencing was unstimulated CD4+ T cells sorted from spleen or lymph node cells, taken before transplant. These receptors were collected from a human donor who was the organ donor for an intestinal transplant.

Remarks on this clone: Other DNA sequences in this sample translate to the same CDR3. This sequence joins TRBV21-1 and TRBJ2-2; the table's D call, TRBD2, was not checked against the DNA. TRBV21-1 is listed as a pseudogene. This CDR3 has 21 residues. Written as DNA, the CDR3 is TGTGCCAGCAGCAATTCGGGTTGGCTAGCGGGAGAAGGCCGGCCCACCGGGGAGCTGTTTTTT. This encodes CASSNSGWLAGEGRPTGELFF.

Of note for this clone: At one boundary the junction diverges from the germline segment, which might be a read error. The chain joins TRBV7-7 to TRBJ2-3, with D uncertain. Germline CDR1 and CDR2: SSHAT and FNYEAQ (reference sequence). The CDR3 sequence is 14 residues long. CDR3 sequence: CASSAMKDPDTQYF. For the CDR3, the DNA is TGTGCTAGCAGCGCCATGAAGGACCCAGATACGCAGTATTTT. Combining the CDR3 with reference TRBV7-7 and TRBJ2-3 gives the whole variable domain GAGVSQSPRYKVTKRGQDVTLRCDPISSHATLYWYQQALGQGPEFLTYFNYEAQPDKSGLPSDRFSAERPEGSISTLTIQRTEQRDSAMYRCASSAMKDPDTQYFGPGTRLTVL.

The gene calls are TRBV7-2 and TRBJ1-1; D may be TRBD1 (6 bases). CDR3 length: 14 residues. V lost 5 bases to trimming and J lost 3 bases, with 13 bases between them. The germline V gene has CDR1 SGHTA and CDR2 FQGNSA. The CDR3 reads CASSLRSGDTEAFF. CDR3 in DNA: TGTGCCAGCAGCCTAAGATCAGGGGACACTGAAGCTTTCTTT.

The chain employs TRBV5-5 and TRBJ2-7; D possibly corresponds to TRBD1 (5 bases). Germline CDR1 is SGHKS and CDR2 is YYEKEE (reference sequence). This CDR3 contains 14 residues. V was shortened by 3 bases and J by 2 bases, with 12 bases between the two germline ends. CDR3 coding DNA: TGTGCCAGCAGCTCGACAGCTTACCCCTACGAGCAGTACTTC. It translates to CASSSTAYPYEQYF.

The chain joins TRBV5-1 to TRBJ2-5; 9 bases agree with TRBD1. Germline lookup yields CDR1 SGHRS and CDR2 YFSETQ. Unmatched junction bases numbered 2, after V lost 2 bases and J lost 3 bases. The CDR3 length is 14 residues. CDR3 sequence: CASSLQGAKETQYF. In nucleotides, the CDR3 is TGCGCCAGCAGCTTACAGGGGGCGAAAGAGACCCAGTACTTC.

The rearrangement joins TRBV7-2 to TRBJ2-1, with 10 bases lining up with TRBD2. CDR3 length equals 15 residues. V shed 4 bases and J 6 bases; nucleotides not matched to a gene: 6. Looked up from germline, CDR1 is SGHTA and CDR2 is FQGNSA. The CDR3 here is CASSYGTSATNEQFF. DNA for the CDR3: TGTGCCAGCAGCTATGGGACTAGCGCGACCAATGAGCAGTTCTTC.

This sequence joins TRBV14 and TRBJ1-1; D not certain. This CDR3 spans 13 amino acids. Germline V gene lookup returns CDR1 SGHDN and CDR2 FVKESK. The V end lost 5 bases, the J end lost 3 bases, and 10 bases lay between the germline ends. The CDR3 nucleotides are TGTGCCAGCAGCGGGGAGGTATACACTGAAGCTTTCTTT. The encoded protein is CASSGEVYTEAFF.

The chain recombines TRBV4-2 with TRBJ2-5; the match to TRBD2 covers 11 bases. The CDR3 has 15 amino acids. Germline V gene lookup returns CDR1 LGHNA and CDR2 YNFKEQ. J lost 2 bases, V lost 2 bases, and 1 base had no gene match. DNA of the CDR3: TGTGCCAGCAGCCAACGACTAGCGGGGCAAGAGACCCAGTACTTC. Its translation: CASSQRLAGQETQYF.

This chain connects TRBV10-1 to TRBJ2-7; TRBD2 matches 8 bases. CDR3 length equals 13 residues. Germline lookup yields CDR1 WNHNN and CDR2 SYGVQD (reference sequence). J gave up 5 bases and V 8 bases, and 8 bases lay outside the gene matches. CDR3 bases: TGCGCCAGCCCGGGGGGGGAAGTCGACGAGCAGTACTTC. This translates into CASPGGEVDEQYF.

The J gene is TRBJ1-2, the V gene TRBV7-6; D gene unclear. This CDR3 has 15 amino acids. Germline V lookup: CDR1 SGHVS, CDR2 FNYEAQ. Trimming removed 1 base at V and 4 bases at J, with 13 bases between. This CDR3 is CASSLGVARSYGYTF. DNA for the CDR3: TGTGCCAGCAGCTTAGGAGTCGCCCGCAGCTATGGCTACACCTTC. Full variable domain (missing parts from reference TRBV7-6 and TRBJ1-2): GAGVSQSPRYKVTKRGQDVALRCDPISGHVSLYWYRQALGQGPEFLTYFNYEAQQDKSGLPNDRFSAERPEGSISTLTIQRTEQRDSAMYRCASSLGVARSYGYTFGSGTRLTVV.

This CDR3 reads CASSPTGTSGANVLTF. Written as DNA, the CDR3 is TGTGCCAGCTCACCCACAGGTACCTCTGGGGCCAACGTCCTGACTTTC. This chain joins TRBV18 and TRBJ2-6; D may be TRBD1 (5 bases). This CDR3 region has 16 residues. Germline-derived CDR1 and CDR2 are KGHSH and LQKENI. V lost 3 bases and J 0 bases, leaving 9 bases between the germline ends.

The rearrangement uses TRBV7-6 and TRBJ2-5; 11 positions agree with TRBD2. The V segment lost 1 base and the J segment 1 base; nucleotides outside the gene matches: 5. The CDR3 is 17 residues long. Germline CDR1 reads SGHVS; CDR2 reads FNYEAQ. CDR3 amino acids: CASSLVATSGGQETQYF. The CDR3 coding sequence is TGTGCCAGCAGCTTAGTTGCTACTAGCGGGGGCCAAGAGACCCAGTACTTC.

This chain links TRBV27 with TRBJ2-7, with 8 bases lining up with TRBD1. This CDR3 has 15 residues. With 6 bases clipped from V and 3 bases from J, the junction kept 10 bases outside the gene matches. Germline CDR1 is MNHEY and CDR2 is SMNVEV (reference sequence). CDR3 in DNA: TGTGCCAGCAGCCACCGGTTAGGACAGGGCTACGAGCAGTACTTC. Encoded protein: CASSHRLGQGYEQYF.

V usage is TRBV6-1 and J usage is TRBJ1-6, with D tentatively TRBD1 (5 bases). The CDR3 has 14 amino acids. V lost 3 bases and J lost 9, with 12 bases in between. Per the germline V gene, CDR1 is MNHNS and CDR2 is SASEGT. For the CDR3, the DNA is TGTGCCAGCAGTGAGGGGACCCGCGTTTCACCCCTCCACTTT. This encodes CASSEGTRVSPLHF.

CDR3 coding DNA: TGTGCCAGCAGTGAACTGGACAGGGAAGCTTTCTTT. Its protein product is CASSELDREAFF. The rearrangement uses TRBV6-5 and TRBJ1-1; 7 bases match TRBD1. Germline V gene sequence: CDR1 MNHEY, CDR2 SVGAGI. The CDR3 has 12 residues. V trimming: 5 bases; J trimming: 8 bases; junction bases outside the gene matches: 5.

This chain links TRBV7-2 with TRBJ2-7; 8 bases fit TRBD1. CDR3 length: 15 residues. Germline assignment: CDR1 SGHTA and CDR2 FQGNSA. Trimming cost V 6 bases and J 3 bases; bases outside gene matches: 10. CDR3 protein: CASRNSGRGLYEQYF. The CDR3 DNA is TGTGCCAGCAGAAATTCGGGCAGGGGGCTCTACGAGCAGTACTTC.

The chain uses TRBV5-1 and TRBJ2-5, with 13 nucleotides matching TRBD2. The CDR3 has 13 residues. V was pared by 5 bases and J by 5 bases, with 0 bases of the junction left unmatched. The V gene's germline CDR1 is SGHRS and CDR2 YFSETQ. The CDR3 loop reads CASRTSGGETQYF. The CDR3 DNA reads TGCGCCAGCAGGACTAGCGGGGGGGAGACCCAGTACTTC.

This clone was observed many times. The DNA for the CDR3 is TGTGCCAGTAGTATCGGGAGCAAGCCCTACGAGCAGTACTTC. This codes for CASSIGSKPYEQYF. The chain joins TRBV19 to TRBJ2-7; a possible D gene is TRBD2 (6 bases). CDR1 and CDR2 (germline): LNHDA, SQIVND (reference sequence). The CDR3 has 14 residues. V was cut by 3 bases and J by 2 bases, with 11 bases left in between.